These T cell receptor beta chains were read from a single sample in a study of PD-1 blockade in classical Hodgkin lymphoma. Sequencing was performed with immunoSEQ multiplex PCR; in TCRdb, only in-frame clones are kept and a portion is missing. The table has 10,000 to 15,000 clones, 75% to 95% seen once. The material sequenced was peripheral blood mononuclear cells (PBMCs), taken at baseline. The receptor set was obtained from a human donor with classical Hodgkin lymphoma. Each CDR3 is given with its conserved first and last residue. Each record gives: V gene, D gene, clone size, J gene, CDR3 protein, CDR3 DNA. D genes are given only for firm matches. Rows may omit the clone size; those that give it use once, few, many or a size class.

v_call: TRBV13; d_call: -; clone_size: -; j_call: TRBJ2-1; cdr3_aa: CASATGGGAFYNEQFF; cdr3_nt: TGTGCCAGCGCTACCGGAGGGGGGGCCTTTTACAATGAGCAGTTCTTC
v_call: TRBV9; d_call: TRBD2; clone_size: -; j_call: TRBJ2-1; cdr3_aa: CASSTRLAGYNEQFF; cdr3_nt: TGTGCCAGCAGCACAAGACTAGCGGGGTACAATGAGCAGTTCTTC
v_call: TRBV7-8; d_call: TRBD1; clone_size: -; j_call: TRBJ2-7; cdr3_aa: CASSLVPQGVYEQYF; cdr3_nt: TGTGCCAGCAGCTTAGTTCCGCAGGGGGTCTACGAGCAGTACTTC
v_call: TRBV5-1; d_call: -; clone_size: few; j_call: TRBJ1-2; cdr3_aa: CASSPLGGGPQGYTF; cdr3_nt: TGCGCCAGCAGCCCGTTGGGGGGGGGACCCCAAGGCTACACCTTC
v_call: TRBV6-1; d_call: -; clone_size: -; j_call: TRBJ1-4; cdr3_aa: CASRSTEPEKLFF; cdr3_nt: TGTGCCAGCAGGTCAACCGAACCTGAAAAACTGTTTTTT
v_call: TRBV5-1; d_call: TRBD1; clone_size: few; j_call: TRBJ1-1; cdr3_aa: CASSIRQGAEAFF; cdr3_nt: TGCGCCAGCAGCATTAGACAGGGCGCTGAAGCTTTCTTT
v_call: TRBV10-1; d_call: -; clone_size: -; j_call: TRBJ2-3; cdr3_aa: CASSEDRPNTDTQYF; cdr3_nt: TGCGCCAGCAGTGAGGACCGCCCCAACACAGATACGCAGTATTTT
v_call: TRBV5-1; d_call: -; clone_size: once; j_call: TRBJ2-7; cdr3_aa: CASSLERGGYEQYF; cdr3_nt: TGCGCCAGCAGCTTGGAAAGGGGGGGCTACGAGCAGTACTTC
v_call: TRBV18; d_call: -; clone_size: -; j_call: TRBJ1-2; cdr3_aa: CASSPIGTRGEANYGYTF; cdr3_nt: TGTGCCAGCTCACCGATCGGGACAAGGGGCGAAGCTAACTATGGCTACACCTTC
v_call: TRBV5-4; d_call: -; clone_size: -; j_call: TRBJ2-7; cdr3_aa: CASSFWGLYEQYF; cdr3_nt: TGTGCCAGCAGCTTCTGGGGGCTTTACGAGCAGTACTTC
v_call: TRBV7-9; d_call: -; clone_size: -; j_call: TRBJ2-5; cdr3_aa: CASSFSQETQYF; cdr3_nt: TGTGCCAGCAGCTTCTCGCAAGAGACCCAGTACTTC
v_call: TRBV7-8; d_call: TRBD2; clone_size: -; j_call: TRBJ2-1; cdr3_aa: CASSLGGGTLF; cdr3_nt: TGTGCCAGCAGCTTAGGGGGGGGGACTCTCTTC
v_call: TRBV6-6; d_call: -; clone_size: -; j_call: TRBJ2-2; cdr3_aa: CASSNRVDSTGELFF; cdr3_nt: TGTGCCAGCAGTAACCGGGTCGATTCCACCGGGGAGCTGTTTTTT
v_call: TRBV30; d_call: -; clone_size: once; j_call: TRBJ1-1; cdr3_aa: CAWSVGRDTEAFF; cdr3_nt: TGTGCCTGGAGTGTCGGCAGGGACACTGAAGCTTTCTTT
v_call: TRBV5-1; d_call: TRBD1; clone_size: once; j_call: TRBJ2-1; cdr3_aa: CASVEQGASYNEQFF; cdr3_nt: TGCGCCAGCGTCGAACAGGGGGCTTCCTACAATGAGCAGTTCTTC
v_call: TRBV4-1; d_call: TRBD1; clone_size: -; j_call: TRBJ1-3; cdr3_aa: CASSQLQGPSGNTIYF; cdr3_nt: TGCGCCAGCAGCCAACTACAGGGGCCCTCTGGAAACACCATATATTTT
v_call: TRBV6-5; d_call: TRBD1; clone_size: -; j_call: TRBJ1-2; cdr3_aa: CASSYSGTGLYGYTF; cdr3_nt: TGTGCCAGCAGTTACTCAGGGACAGGGCTCTATGGCTACACCTTC
v_call: TRBV14; d_call: TRBD1; clone_size: few; j_call: TRBJ1-2; cdr3_aa: CASSQSAYRGPIMGGTF; cdr3_nt: TGTGCCAGCAGCCAAAGCGCGTACAGGGGACCGATTATGGGGGGCACCTTC
v_call: TRBV5-1; d_call: -; clone_size: -; j_call: TRBJ1-2; cdr3_aa: CASSLEAYGYTF; cdr3_nt: TGCGCCAGCAGCTTGGAAGCGTATGGCTACACCTTC
v_call: TRBV6-1; d_call: -; clone_size: -; j_call: TRBJ1-6; cdr3_aa: CASGRPPDNSPLHF; cdr3_nt: TGTGCCAGCGGTAGGCCACCTGATAATTCACCCCTCCACTTT
v_call: TRBV5-6; d_call: -; clone_size: -; j_call: TRBJ1-4; cdr3_aa: CASSLLGRGYEKLFF; cdr3_nt: TGTGCCAGCAGCTTGTTGGGTAGGGGATATGAAAAACTGTTTTTT
v_call: TRBV11-2; d_call: -; clone_size: -; j_call: TRBJ1-4; cdr3_aa: CASSEGRGTNEKLFF; cdr3_nt: TGTGCCAGCAGCGAGGGGCGGGGAACTAATGAAAAACTGTTTTTT